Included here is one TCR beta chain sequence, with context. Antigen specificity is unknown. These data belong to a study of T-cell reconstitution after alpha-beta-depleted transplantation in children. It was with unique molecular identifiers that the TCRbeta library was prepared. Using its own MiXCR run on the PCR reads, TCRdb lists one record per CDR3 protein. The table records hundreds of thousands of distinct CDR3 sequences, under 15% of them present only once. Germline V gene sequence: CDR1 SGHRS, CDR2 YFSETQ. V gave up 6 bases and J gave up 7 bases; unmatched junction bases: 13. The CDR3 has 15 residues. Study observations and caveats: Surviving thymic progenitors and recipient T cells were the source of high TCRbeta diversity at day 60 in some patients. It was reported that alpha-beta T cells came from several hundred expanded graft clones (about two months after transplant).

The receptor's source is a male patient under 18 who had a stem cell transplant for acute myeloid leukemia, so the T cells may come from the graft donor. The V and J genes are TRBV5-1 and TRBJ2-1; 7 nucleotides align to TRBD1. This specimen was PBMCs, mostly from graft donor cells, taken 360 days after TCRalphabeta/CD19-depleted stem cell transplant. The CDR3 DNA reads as TGCGCCAGCATCGTGGGGCCCCCAGGGGGAAATGAGCAGTTCTTC. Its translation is CASIVGPPGGNEQFF. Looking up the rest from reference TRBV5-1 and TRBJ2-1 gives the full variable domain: KAGVTQTPRYLIKTRGQQVTLSCSPISGHRSVSWYQQTPGQGLQFLFEYFSETQRNKGNFPGRFSGRQFSNSRSEMNVSTLELGDSALYLCASIVGPPGGNEQFFGPGTRLTVL.